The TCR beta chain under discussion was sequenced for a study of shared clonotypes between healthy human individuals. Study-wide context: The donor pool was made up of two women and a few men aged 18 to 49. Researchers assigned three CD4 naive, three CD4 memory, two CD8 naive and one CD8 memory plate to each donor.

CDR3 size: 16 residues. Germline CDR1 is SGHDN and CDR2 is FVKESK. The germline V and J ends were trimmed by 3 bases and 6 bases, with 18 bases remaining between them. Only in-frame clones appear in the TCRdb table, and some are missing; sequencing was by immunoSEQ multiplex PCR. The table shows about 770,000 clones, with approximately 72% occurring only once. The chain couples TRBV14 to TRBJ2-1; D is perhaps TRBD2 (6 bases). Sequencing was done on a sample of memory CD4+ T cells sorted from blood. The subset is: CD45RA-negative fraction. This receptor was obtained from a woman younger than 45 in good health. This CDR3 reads CASSHRPGAFFNEQFF. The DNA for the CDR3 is TGTGCCAGCAGCCACCGGCCGGGAGCATTTTTCAATGAGCAGTTCTTC.